The source of this T cell receptor beta chain is a study of molecular identifiers for immune sequencing clone quantification. At the level of the study: Naive CD8 RNA (around 20,000 or 100,000 cells) was divided into five aliquots, with four sequenced.

Regarding the study as a whole: Clones with over 20 RNA copies captured over 97% of effector molecules but under 1% of naive ones.

This clonotype was seen once. Its specificity is not known. A read error may explain this, as a much larger clone is one base away. Trimming left V 5 bases short and J 0 bases short, with 14 bases between. The CDR3 totals 16 residues. Germline loops: CDR1 LNHDA, CDR2 SQIVND (reference sequence). TCRdb called the PCR reads again in MiXCR, with one record for every CDR3 protein. Counted here are around 470,000 distinct CDR3 sequences, 25% occurring once; the ten biggest clones make up 0.7% to 0.9%. The sequence was collected from a human donor in good health. Some libraries in this study had Jurkat cell RNA spiked in. Sequencing was done on a sample of naive CD8+ T cells from blood, with Jurkat cell RNA spiked in. The sample's subset: FACS-sorted CD8+CD4-CCR7+CD45RA+ naive T cells. This chain connects TRBV19 to TRBJ2-4; D call uncertain. Written as DNA, the CDR3 is TGTGCCAGTAGTCAGGCATCAAATCTAGCCAAAAACATTCAGTACTTC. Amino acid sequence: CASSQASNLAKNIQYF.